The 30 T cell receptor beta chains below were found in one sample sequenced in a study of T cells after yellow fever vaccination. TCRdb re-called the 5' RACE reads with MiXCR, one entry per CDR3 protein. The table includes tens of thousands of distinct CDR3 sequences, roughly 7% detected once. The sequencing used CD8+ T cells sorted from PBMCs, collected roughly 10 days after the first yellow fever vaccination. Every receptor here comes from a man younger than 30 who received the YFV17D yellow fever vaccine.

The table lists this clonotype with many counts. The V and J genes are TRBV9 and TRBJ1-3, with D unresolved. The V end lost 3 bases, the J end lost 0 bases, and 7 bases lay between the germline ends. The CDR3 runs 14 residues. The germline V gene encodes CDR1 SGDLS and CDR2 YYNGEE. The CDR3 coding sequence is TGTGCCAGCAGCGATGAGTTCTCTGGAAACACCATATATTTT. This gives the protein CASSDEFSGNTIYF.

Ten or more counts support this clonotype. V gene TRBV6-5 combines with J gene TRBJ2-2, with D maybe TRBD1 (5 bases). V gave up 2 bases and J gave up 6 bases, with 10 bases separating them. Germline assignment: CDR1 MNHEY and CDR2 SVGAGI. The CDR3 contains 14 residues. The CDR3 coding sequence is TGTGCCAGCAGTTACGGGGCCTTACCCGGGGAGCTGTTTTTT. Translation gives CASSYGALPGELFF.

The CDR3 is CASSDGQTAASSYNEQFF. The CDR3 nucleotides read TGTGCCAGCAGTGACGGTCAAACAGCGGCCTCTTCCTACAATGAGCAGTTCTTC. This chain joins TRBV2 and TRBJ2-1; D is perhaps TRBD2 (5 bases). Per germline, CDR1 SNHLY and CDR2 FYNNEI. Trimming shortened V by 3 bases and J by 1 base, and 19 bases separated the two germline ends. The CDR3 sequence is 18 residues long.

This clonotype occurred many times. This chain uses TRBV6-2 or TRBV6-3 with TRBJ1-4, with D hard to call. CDR3 length equals 14 residues. Trimming removed 4 bases from V and 0 bases from J, with 6 bases in between. Per germline, CDR1 MNHEY and CDR2 SVGEGT. CDR3 protein: CASSSVATNEKLFF. CDR3 in DNA: TGTGCCAGCAGTTCCGTTGCAACTAATGAAAAACTGTTTTTT.

This clonotype appeared many times. The chain couples TRBV4-3 to TRBJ1-6; D unclear. Germline V CDR1 and CDR2: LGHNA, YSLEER. V was clipped by 0 bases and J by 7 bases, with 10 bases between them. The CDR3 spans 15 residues. This CDR3 reads CASSQDRGQNSPLHF. CDR3 DNA: TGCGCCAGCAGCCAAGATCGAGGGCAGAATTCACCCCTCCACTTT.

The CDR3 nucleotides read TGTGCCAGCAGTTCCTCGGCGTTGGGGAATGAGCAGTTCTTC. It codes for CASSSSALGNEQFF. V and J are TRBV6-2 or TRBV6-3 and TRBJ2-1, with D unclear. Trimming shortened V by 4 bases and J by 7 bases, and 14 bases separated the two germline ends. Germline CDR1 reads MNHEY; CDR2 reads SVGEGT. The CDR3 has 14 residues.

About this clonotype: It may be a read error: a sequence one base away is much more abundant. The chain links TRBV7-9 to TRBJ2-1; D uncertain. CDR1 and CDR2 from the germline V gene are SEHNR and FQNEAQ (reference sequence). The V gene lost 8 bases and the J gene lost 9 bases, with 14 bases spanning the gap. CDR3 length: 12 amino acids. The CDR3 coding sequence is TGTGCCAGCGAAAGTCATATTGGTGAGCAGTTCTTC. Its translation is CASESHIGEQFF.

This clonotype was detected only a few times. The chain recombines TRBV6-5 with TRBJ2-3, with D possibly TRBD2 on 6 matching bases. The germline gives CDR1 MNHEY, CDR2 SVGAGI. The CDR3 covers 16 residues. V gave up 0 bases and J gave up 4 bases, with 14 bases separating them. This CDR3 reads CASSYSGLGRPDTQYF. The CDR3 DNA reads TGTGCCAGCAGTTACTCGGGGTTAGGGAGGCCAGATACGCAGTATTTT.

This clonotype was counted ten times or more. The rearrangement links TRBV5-1 to TRBJ1-1; TRBD1 matches 7 bases. Unmatched junction bases numbered 9, after V lost 3 bases and J lost 4 bases. The CDR3 extends over 15 amino acids. From germline, CDR1 is SGHRS and CDR2 YFSETQ. The CDR3 coding sequence is TGCGCCAGCAGCTCCACAGGGGCTGTGGGCACTGAAGCTTTCTTT. Protein sequence: CASSSTGAVGTEAFF. The variable domain in full, completed from reference TRBV5-1 and TRBJ1-1, reads KAGVTQTPRYLIKTRGQQVTLSCSPISGHRSVSWYQQTPGQGLQFLFEYFSETQRNKGNFPGRFSGRQFSNSRSEMNVSTLELGDSALYLCASSSTGAVGTEAFFGQGTRLTVV.

The rearrangement links TRBV7-3 to TRBJ2-5, with D possibly matching TRBD1 (6 bases). The CDR3 covers 15 residues. Germline CDR1 is SGHTA and CDR2 is FQGTGA. Trimming shortened V by 4 bases and J by 2 bases, and 14 bases separated the two germline ends. Here the CDR3 DNA reads TGTGCCAGCAGCTCCGATACAGGGATTCAAGAGACCCAGTACTTC. Amino acid sequence: CASSSDTGIQETQYF.

This clonotype was counted at least ten times. The chain employs TRBV29-1 and TRBJ1-5; no definite D call. The CDR3 is 12 amino acids. Trimming cost V 8 bases and J 7 bases, with 15 bases left between them. Germline CDR1 reads SQVTM; CDR2 reads ANQGSEA. CDR3 amino acids: CSFDSRGQPQHF. CDR3 nucleotides: TGCAGCTTCGATAGCCGTGGACAGCCCCAGCATTTT.

This clonotype was seen many times. J is TRBJ2-7 and V is TRBV4-1; the D gene is possibly TRBD2 (5 bases). Deletions cut 0 bases from V and 5 bases from J, with 14 bases between. Per the germline V gene, CDR1 is MGHRA and CDR2 is YSYEKL. The CDR3 is 15 amino acids. The chain's CDR3 is CASSQDPLLGHEQYV. The DNA for the CDR3 is TGCGCCAGCAGCCAAGATCCCCTACTAGGCCACGAGCAGTACGTC.

The table lists this clonotype with many counts. CDR3 bases: TGCAGTGCTATAAGGGGGTTACGCTACGAGCAGTACTTC. Protein product: CSAIRGLRYEQYF. The V and J genes are TRBV20-1 and TRBJ2-7, with D possibly TRBD1 on 6 matching bases. In germline, CDR1 is DFQATT, CDR2 SNEGSKA (reference sequence). The V gene lost 4 bases and the J gene lost 3 bases, with 13 bases spanning the gap. This CDR3 is 13 amino acids long.

This clonotype was recorded at least ten times. V and J are TRBV6-6 and TRBJ1-1; 7 positions match TRBD1. Germline trimming cut 7 bases from V and 1 base from J; bases unmatched to any gene: 9. The germline V gene encodes CDR1 MNHNY and CDR2 SVGAGI (reference sequence). The CDR3 has 15 amino acids. CDR3 sequence reads: CASTQTGSANTEAFF. CDR3 DNA sequence: TGTGCCAGCACCCAGACAGGGTCAGCGAACACTGAAGCTTTCTTT.

This clonotype showed up many times. V gene TRBV15 combines with J gene TRBJ1-5; the D gene is possibly TRBD1 (5 bases). Germline V gene lookup returns CDR1 LNHNV and CDR2 YYDKDF (reference sequence). The V and J ends lost 4 bases and 4 bases respectively, with 8 bases between them. This CDR3 has 13 residues. Written as DNA, the CDR3 is TGTGCCACCAGCAAGGGGCAGAATCAGCCCCAGCATTTT. Translating gives CATSKGQNQPQHF.

This clonotype came up many times. J is TRBJ1-1 and V is TRBV27; tentative D call: TRBD1 (5 bases). CDR3 length: 14 amino acids. V dropped 6 bases and J dropped 7 bases, with 18 bases sitting between them. Germline CDR1 is MNHEY and CDR2 is SMNVEV (reference sequence). CDR3 sequence reads: CASRGSGRTNEAFF. The CDR3 DNA is TGTGCCAGCAGGGGTTCAGGGCGAACCAATGAAGCTTTCTTT.

This clonotype was picked up a small number of times. This rearrangement joins TRBV5-1 to TRBJ2-1, with D perhaps TRBD1 (5 bases). Trimming removed 0 bases from V and 4 bases from J, with 11 bases in between. Per germline, CDR1 SGHRS and CDR2 YFSETQ. The CDR3 runs to 15 residues. CDR3 DNA: TGCGCCAGCAGCTTGGAGGGGTCTTTATACAATGAGCAGTTCTTC. Its translation: CASSLEGSLYNEQFF.

This clonotype showed up many times. The rearrangement joins TRBV29-1 to TRBJ1-5; 7 nucleotides align to TRBD1. Germline-derived CDR1 and CDR2 are SQVTM and ANQGSEA. This CDR3 is 13 amino acids long. V shed 4 bases and J 5 bases; nucleotides not matched to a gene: 5. The CDR3 nucleotides read TGCAGCGTTGGACAGGGCGCGGATCAGCCCCAGCATTTT. Translation gives CSVGQGADQPQHF.

This clonotype was counted only a few times. The chain joins TRBV30 to TRBJ2-7, with 7 nucleotides matching TRBD2. The CDR3 loop spans 13 amino acids. Germline CDR1 GTSNPN, CDR2 SVGIG (reference sequence). The trim removed 5 bases at V and 3 bases at J, leaving 7 bases unmatched. The CDR3 bases are TGTGCCTGGCAACTCCCGGGAGGCTACGAGCAGTACTTC. This encodes CAWQLPGGYEQYF.

About this clonotype itself: This may come from a read error, since a much larger clone is one base off. The genes are TRBV11-2 and TRBJ2-7, with D possibly matching TRBD1 (8 bases). This CDR3 is 17 amino acids long. CDR1 and CDR2 (germline): SGHAT, FQNNGV. The ends were cut back, 7 bases at V and 0 bases at J, with 22 bases in the middle. The CDR3 sequence is CASTLQDRGGSSYEQYF. The DNA of the CDR3 is TGTGCCAGCACACTACAAGACAGGGGAGGGAGCTCCTACGAGCAGTACTTC.

This clonotype has ten or more counts. This chain joins TRBV24-1 and TRBJ2-7; 7 bases fit TRBD1. The CDR3 covers 16 residues. J gave up 2 bases and V 3 bases, and 9 bases lay outside the gene matches. Germline V gives CDR1 KGHDR, CDR2 SFDVKD. CDR3 sequence: CATSDRDSQYAYEQYV. For the CDR3, the DNA is TGTGCCACCAGTGATAGGGACAGCCAGTACGCCTACGAGCAGTACGTC.

The chain recombines TRBV29-1 with TRBJ2-1; TRBD2 matches at 10 bases. The germline V gene encodes CDR1 SQVTM and CDR2 ANQGSEA. This CDR3 contains 16 residues. With V trimmed by 4 bases and J by 0 bases, 6 bases remained unmatched. In DNA, the CDR3 is TGCAGCGTTGGAAGCGGGGGGGACTACTCCTACAATGAGCAGTTCTTC. It yields the protein CSVGSGGDYSYNEQFF.

Many counts were recorded for this clonotype. This sequence joins TRBV11-2 and TRBJ2-3, with a weak D call TRBD2 (6 bases). Germline V CDR1 and CDR2: SGHAT, FQNNGV. The germline V and J ends were trimmed by 4 bases and 5 bases, with 13 bases remaining between them. This CDR3 has 14 amino acids. CDR3 residues: CASSSPGTLDTQYF. For the CDR3, the DNA is TGTGCCAGCAGCTCCCCAGGGACTCTAGATACGCAGTATTTT.

This clonotype was recorded at least ten times. V and J are TRBV20-1 and TRBJ1-5; 12 nucleotides align to TRBD1. This CDR3 comprises 16 residues. V lost 1 base, J lost 7 bases, and 8 bases stayed unmatched. The V gene's germline CDR1 is DFQATT and CDR2 SNEGSKA (reference sequence). Here the CDR3 DNA reads TGCAGTGCTAGAGCTTCGGGACAGGGGGCGGGCCAGCCCCAGCATTTT. Protein: CSARASGQGAGQPQHF.

This clonotype has a count of ten or more. DNA of the CDR3: TGCGCCAGCAGCCGGGACGGTGCTCCGAATCAGCCCCAGCATTTT. This encodes CASSRDGAPNQPQHF. The rearrangement joins TRBV5-1 to TRBJ1-5, with TRBD1 as a possible D gene (5 bases). Trimming shortened V by 4 bases and J by 4 bases, and 15 bases separated the two germline ends. This CDR3 has 15 residues. CDR1 is SGHRS, CDR2 YFSETQ, per germline.

This clonotype has at least ten counts. The chain uses TRBV11-2 and TRBJ2-5; 7 bases align to TRBD1. Germline trimming cut 1 base from V and 4 bases from J; bases unmatched to any gene: 9. The CDR3 totals 16 residues. The germline V gene encodes CDR1 SGHAT and CDR2 FQNNGV. In nucleotides, the CDR3 is TGTGCCAGCAGCTTAGCCCCCGGGACAGTCGGAGAGACCCAGTACTTC. Translating gives CASSLAPGTVGETQYF.

The CDR3 DNA sequence: TGTGCCAGCAGTGACCCGACGCGGGGCTCGGGAAACATTCAGTACTTC. Residues: CASSDPTRGSGNIQYF. The J gene is TRBJ2-4, the V gene TRBV2; D perhaps matches TRBD2 (6 bases). V lost 3 bases and J lost 6, with 18 bases in between. The germline gives CDR1 SNHLY, CDR2 FYNNEI. This CDR3 comprises 16 residues.

This clonotype was detected only a few times. The V and J genes are TRBV7-2 and TRBJ1-3; no clear D. V was pared by 4 bases and J by 0 bases, with 7 bases between. Germline-derived CDR1 and CDR2 are SGHTA and FQGNSA. The CDR3 contains 14 residues. CDR3 protein: CASSSWSSGNTIYF. As DNA, the CDR3 is TGTGCCAGCAGCTCCTGGTCCTCTGGAAACACCATATATTTT.

This clonotype was counted many times. J is TRBJ2-2 and V is TRBV3-1; no clear D gene. The CDR3 covers 15 residues. CDR1 and CDR2 from the germline V gene are LGHDT and YNNKEL (reference sequence). The V and J ends lost 3 bases and 2 bases respectively, with 10 bases between them. The CDR3 coding sequence is TGTGCCAGCAGCCATCGAGTTACAAACACCGGGGAGCTGTTTTTT. Residues: CASSHRVTNTGELFF.

This clonotype has just a few counts. The chain employs TRBV21-1 and TRBJ2-1; TRBD1, the D gene given by the table, was not confirmed from the DNA. TRBV21-1 is listed as a pseudogene. This CDR3 contains 18 residues. The CDR3 nucleotides read TGTGCCAGCAGCAACCCCCCGGGCGGGACAGCCGTACTGGATGAGCAGTTCTTC. Translation: CASSNPPGGTAVLDEQFF.